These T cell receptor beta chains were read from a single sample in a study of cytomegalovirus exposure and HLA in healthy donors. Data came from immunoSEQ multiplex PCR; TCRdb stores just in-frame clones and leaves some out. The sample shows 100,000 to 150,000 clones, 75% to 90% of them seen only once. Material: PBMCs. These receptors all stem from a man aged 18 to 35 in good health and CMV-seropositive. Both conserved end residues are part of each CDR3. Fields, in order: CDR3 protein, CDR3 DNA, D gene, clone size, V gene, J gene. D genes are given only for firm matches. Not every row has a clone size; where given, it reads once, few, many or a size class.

CDR3: CAWSNQGDTEAFF; DNA: TGTGCCTGGAGTAACCAGGGTGACACTGAAGCTTTCTTT; D: NA; size: NA; V: TRBV30; J: TRBJ1-1
CDR3: CASSFGGGTDTQYF; DNA: TGTGCCAGCAGCTTCGGGGGGGGGACAGATACGCAGTATTTT; D: TRBD2; size: NA; V: TRBV7-6; J: TRBJ2-3
CDR3: CSAAWGGNYGYTF; DNA: TGCAGCGCTGCTTGGGGCGGCAACTATGGCTACACCTTC; D: NA; size: NA; V: TRBV29-1; J: TRBJ1-2
CDR3: CASSSSGLGTNEKLFF; DNA: TGTGCCAGCAGCTCCTCAGGTTTGGGAACTAATGAAAAACTGTTTTTT; D: NA; size: NA; V: TRBV28; J: TRBJ1-4
CDR3: CASRATGANEQFF; DNA: TGCGCCAGCAGGGCAACAGGGGCCAATGAGCAGTTCTTC; D: TRBD1; size: NA; V: TRBV4-1; J: TRBJ2-1
CDR3: CASSLVRERGYTF; DNA: TGTGCCAGCAGCTTGGTGAGGGAACGGGGCTACACCTTC; D: NA; size: NA; V: TRBV5-4; J: TRBJ1-2
CDR3: CASSSIAQGEAFF; DNA: TGTGCCAGCAGCTCAATCGCACAGGGTGAAGCTTTCTTT; D: NA; size: NA; V: TRBV5-4; J: TRBJ1-1
CDR3: CASSLEGAPFYEQYF; DNA: TGTGCCAGCAGCTTAGAGGGGGCCCCGTTCTACGAGCAGTACTTC; D: NA; size: once; V: TRBV11-2; J: TRBJ2-7
CDR3: CASNNLGPTFEANEKLFF; DNA: TGTGCCAGCAACAATCTTGGCCCAACCTTTGAAGCTAATGAAAAACTGTTTTTT; D: NA; size: NA; V: TRBV5-4; J: TRBJ1-4
CDR3: CSARRDEQYF; DNA: TGCAGTGCTAGGAGAGACGAGCAGTACTTC; D: NA; size: once; V: TRBV20-1; J: TRBJ2-7
CDR3: CASLGGGFTNTGELFF; DNA: TGTGCCAGCCTTGGGGGCGGGTTTACGAACACCGGGGAGCTGTTTTTT; D: NA; size: NA; V: TRBV28; J: TRBJ2-2
CDR3: CASSLTGDTEAFF; DNA: TGTGCCAGCAGTTTAACGGGAGACACTGAAGCTTTCTTT; D: NA; size: NA; V: TRBV27; J: TRBJ1-1
CDR3: CASSVQGKWQFF; DNA: TGTGCCAGTTCGGTCCAGGGCAAATGGCAGTTCTTC; D: NA; size: NA; V: TRBV19; J: TRBJ2-1
CDR3: CASSTHGQGNNQPQHF; DNA: TGTGCCAGTAGCACTCATGGGCAGGGCAACAATCAGCCCCAGCATTTT; D: NA; size: NA; V: TRBV19; J: TRBJ1-5
CDR3: CASSYRRGYEQYF; DNA: TGTGCCAGCAGTTACCGCAGGGGGTACGAGCAGTACTTC; D: TRBD1; size: NA; V: TRBV6-5; J: TRBJ2-7
CDR3: CASSRRDRAEKLFF; DNA: TGTGCCAGCAGTCGCCGGGACAGGGCGGAAAAACTGTTTTTT; D: TRBD1; size: NA; V: TRBV6-5; J: TRBJ1-4
CDR3: CASRGEDYGYTF; DNA: TGTGCCAGCCGGGGGGAGGACTATGGCTACACCTTC; D: NA; size: NA; V: TRBV25-1; J: TRBJ1-2
CDR3: CASSPPVGEGTEAFF; DNA: TGCGCCAGCAGCCCCCCAGTGGGGGAGGGCACTGAAGCTTTCTTT; D: NA; size: NA; V: TRBV4-1; J: TRBJ1-1